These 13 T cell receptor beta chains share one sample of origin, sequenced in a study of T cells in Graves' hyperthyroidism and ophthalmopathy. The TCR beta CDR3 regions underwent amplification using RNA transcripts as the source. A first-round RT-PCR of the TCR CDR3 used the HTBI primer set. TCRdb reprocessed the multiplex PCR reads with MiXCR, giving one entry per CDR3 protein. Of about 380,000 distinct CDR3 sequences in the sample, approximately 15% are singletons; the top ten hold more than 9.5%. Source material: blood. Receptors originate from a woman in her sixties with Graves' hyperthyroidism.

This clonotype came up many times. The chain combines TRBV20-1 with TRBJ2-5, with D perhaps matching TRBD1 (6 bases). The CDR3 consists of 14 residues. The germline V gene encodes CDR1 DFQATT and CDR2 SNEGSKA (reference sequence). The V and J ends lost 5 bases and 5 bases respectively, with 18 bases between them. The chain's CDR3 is CSAQGTAVGETQYF. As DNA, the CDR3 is TGCAGTGCTCAGGGGACGGCAGTCGGCGAGACCCAGTACTTC.

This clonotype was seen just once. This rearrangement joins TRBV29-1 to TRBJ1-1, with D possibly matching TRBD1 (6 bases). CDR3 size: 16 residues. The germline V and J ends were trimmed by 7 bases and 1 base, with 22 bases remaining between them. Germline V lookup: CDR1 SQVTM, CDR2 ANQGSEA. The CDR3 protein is CSAEGRGGPRNTEAFF. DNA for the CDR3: TGCAGCGCTGAGGGGCGGGGGGGCCCGCGGAACACTGAAGCTTTCTTT.

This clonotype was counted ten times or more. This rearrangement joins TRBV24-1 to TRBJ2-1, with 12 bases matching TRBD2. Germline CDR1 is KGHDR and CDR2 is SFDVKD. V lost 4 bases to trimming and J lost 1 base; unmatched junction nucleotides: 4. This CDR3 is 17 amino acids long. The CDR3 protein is CATSDTGTSGSYNEQFF. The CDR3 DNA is TGTGCCACCAGTGACACCGGGACTAGCGGGTCCTACAATGAGCAGTTCTTC.

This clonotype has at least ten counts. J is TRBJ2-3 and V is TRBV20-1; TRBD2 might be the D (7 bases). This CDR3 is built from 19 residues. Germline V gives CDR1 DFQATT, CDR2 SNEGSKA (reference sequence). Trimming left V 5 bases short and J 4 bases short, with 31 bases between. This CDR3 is CSAWGGGGASFRAADTQYF. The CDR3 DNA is TGCAGTGCTTGGGGGGGGGGGGGCGCAAGTTTCCGTGCCGCAGATACGCAGTATTTT.

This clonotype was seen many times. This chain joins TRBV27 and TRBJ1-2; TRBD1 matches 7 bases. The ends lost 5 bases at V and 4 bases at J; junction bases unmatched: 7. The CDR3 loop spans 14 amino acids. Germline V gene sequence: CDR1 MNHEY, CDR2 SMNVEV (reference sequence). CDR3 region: CASSQYRGPYGYTF. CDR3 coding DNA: TGTGCCAGCAGTCAATACAGGGGACCCTATGGCTACACCTTC.

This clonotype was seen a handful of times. The CDR3 DNA sequence: TGTGCCAGTAGCAGCACAGGGAATTACTATGGCTACACCTTC. Its protein is CASSSTGNYYGYTF. The J gene is TRBJ1-2, the V gene TRBV19; possible D gene TRBD1, 6 bases. CDR1 and CDR2 (germline): LNHDA, SQIVND (reference sequence). Trimming stripped 6 bases from V and 3 bases from J, with 14 bases between. This CDR3 is 14 amino acids long.

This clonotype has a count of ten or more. DNA for the CDR3: TGCGCCAGCAGCCAAGGGGTTTGGACTGAAGCTTTCTTT. This codes for CASSQGVWTEAFF. The chain has TRBV4-1 and TRBJ1-1; no reliable D call. This CDR3 region has 13 residues. Germline CDR1 reads MGHRA; CDR2 reads YSYEKL. Trimming stripped 1 base from V and 5 bases from J, with 8 bases between.

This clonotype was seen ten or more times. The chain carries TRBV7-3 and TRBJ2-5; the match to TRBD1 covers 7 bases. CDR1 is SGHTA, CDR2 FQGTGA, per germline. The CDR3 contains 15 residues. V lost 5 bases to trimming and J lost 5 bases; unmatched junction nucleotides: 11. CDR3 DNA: TGTGCCAGCAGCCACCAAGGGGGCTCAGGGGAGACCCAGTACTTC. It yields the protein CASSHQGGSGETQYF.

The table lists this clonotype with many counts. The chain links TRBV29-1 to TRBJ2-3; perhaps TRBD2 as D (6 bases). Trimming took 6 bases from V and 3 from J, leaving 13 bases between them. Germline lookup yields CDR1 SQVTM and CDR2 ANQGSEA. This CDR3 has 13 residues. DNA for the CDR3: TGCAGCGTAGGAGGGCGTTGGACAGATACGCAGTATTTT. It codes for CSVGGRWTDTQYF.

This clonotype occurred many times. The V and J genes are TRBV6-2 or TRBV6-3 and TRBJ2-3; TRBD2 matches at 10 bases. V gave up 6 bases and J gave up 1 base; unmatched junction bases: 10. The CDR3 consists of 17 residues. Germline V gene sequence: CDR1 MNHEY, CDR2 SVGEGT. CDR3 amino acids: CASRRRLAGERTDTQYF. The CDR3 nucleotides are TGTGCCAGCAGACGCCGGCTAGCGGGAGAACGCACAGATACGCAGTATTTT.

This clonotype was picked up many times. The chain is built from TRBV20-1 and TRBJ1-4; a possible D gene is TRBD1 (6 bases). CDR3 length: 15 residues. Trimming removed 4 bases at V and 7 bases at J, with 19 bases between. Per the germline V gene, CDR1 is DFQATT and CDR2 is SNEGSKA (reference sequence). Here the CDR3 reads CSAMWRGALGEKLFF. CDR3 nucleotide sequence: TGCAGTGCTATGTGGCGGGGGGCCTTAGGTGAAAAACTGTTTTTT.

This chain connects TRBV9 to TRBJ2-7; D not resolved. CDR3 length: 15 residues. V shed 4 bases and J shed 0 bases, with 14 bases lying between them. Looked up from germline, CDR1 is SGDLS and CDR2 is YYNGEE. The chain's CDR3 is CASSSTSSSSYEQYF. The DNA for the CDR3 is TGTGCCAGCAGCTCGACTTCTTCCAGCTCCTACGAGCAGTACTTC.

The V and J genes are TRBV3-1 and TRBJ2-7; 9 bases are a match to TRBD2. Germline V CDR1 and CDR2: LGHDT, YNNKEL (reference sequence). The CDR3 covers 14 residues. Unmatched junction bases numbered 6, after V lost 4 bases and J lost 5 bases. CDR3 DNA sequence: TGTGCCAGCAGCCCCACAGCGGGAGGCGACGAGCAGTACTTC. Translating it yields CASSPTAGGDEQYF.